This T cell receptor (beta chain) is drawn from a study of blood T cell repertoires in COVID-19. Study overall: T cells, B-cell-depleted T cells, or PBMCs supplied cDNA or gDNA.

Germline CDR1 MNHNY, CDR2 SVGAGI (reference sequence). CDR3 length: 15 amino acids. V was trimmed by 6 bases and J by 0 bases, leaving 12 bases between them. Profiling relied on immunoSEQ multiplex PCR, and the TCRdb table lists in-frame clones only, not all of them. This table holds approximately 140,000 clones, roughly 76% found once. The origin of this receptor is a human donor with acute or convalescent COVID-19. The donor label of this sample is uncertain. The chain carries TRBV6-6 and TRBJ1-5; D ambiguous. Sequencing was performed on peripheral blood. CDR3 loop: CASSKQVLSNQPQHF. The CDR3 bases are TGTGCCAGCAGCAAACAAGTGCTTAGCAATCAGCCCCAGCATTTT.